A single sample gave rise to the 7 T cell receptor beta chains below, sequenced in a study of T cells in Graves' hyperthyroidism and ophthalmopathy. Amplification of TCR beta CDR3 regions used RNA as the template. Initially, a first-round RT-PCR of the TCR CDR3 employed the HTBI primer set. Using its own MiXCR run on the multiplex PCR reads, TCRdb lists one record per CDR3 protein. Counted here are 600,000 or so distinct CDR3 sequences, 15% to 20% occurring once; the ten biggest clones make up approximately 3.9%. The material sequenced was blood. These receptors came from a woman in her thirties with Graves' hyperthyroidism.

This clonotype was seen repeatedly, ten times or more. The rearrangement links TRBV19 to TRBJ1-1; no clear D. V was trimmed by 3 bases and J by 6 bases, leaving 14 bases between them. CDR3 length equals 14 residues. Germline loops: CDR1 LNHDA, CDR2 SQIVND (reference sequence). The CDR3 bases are TGTGCCAGTAGTATCGCCAGCCTAAGAGCTGAAGCTTTCTTT. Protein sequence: CASSIASLRAEAFF.

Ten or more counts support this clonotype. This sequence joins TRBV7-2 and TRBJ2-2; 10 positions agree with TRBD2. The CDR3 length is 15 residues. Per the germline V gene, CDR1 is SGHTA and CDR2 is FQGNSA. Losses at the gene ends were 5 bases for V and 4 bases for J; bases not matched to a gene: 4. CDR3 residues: CASSARTSGTGELFF. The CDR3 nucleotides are TGTGCCAGCAGCGCCCGGACTAGCGGCACCGGGGAGCTGTTTTTT.

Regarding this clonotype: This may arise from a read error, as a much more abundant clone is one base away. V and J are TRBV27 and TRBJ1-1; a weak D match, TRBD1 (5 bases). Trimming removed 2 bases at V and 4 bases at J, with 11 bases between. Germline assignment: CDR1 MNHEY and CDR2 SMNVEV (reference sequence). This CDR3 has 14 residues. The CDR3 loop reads CASSLGWGRTEAFF. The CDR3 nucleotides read TGTGCCAGCAGTTTAGGATGGGGACGCACTGAAGCTTTCTTT.

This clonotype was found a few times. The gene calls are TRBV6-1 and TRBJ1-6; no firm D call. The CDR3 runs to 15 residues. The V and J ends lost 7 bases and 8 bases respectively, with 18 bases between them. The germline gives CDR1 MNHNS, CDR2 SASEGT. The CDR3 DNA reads TGTGCCAGCATCTTCCTCCGGGCCGCTTATTCACCCCTCCACTTT. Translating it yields CASIFLRAAYSPLHF.

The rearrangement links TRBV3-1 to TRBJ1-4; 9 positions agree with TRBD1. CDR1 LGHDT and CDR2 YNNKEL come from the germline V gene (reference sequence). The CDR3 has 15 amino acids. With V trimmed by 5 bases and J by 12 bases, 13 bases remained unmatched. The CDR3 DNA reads TGTGCCAGCAGCGTAGATAGGGGACAGGGAGAGGAACTGTTTTTT. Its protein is CASSVDRGQGEELFF.

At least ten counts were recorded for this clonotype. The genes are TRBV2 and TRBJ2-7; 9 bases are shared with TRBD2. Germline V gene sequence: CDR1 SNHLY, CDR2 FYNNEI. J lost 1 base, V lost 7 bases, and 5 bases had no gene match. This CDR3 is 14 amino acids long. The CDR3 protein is CASNPTSGSYEQYF. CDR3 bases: TGTGCCAGCAACCCGACTAGCGGATCCTACGAGCAGTACTTC.

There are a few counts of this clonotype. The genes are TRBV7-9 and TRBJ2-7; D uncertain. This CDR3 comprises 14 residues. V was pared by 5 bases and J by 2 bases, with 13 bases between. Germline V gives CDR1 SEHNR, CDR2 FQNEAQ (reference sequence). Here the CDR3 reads CASSDSLTTYEQYF. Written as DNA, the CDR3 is TGTGCCAGCAGCGATAGTTTAACTACCTACGAGCAGTACTTC.